This T cell receptor (beta chain) appears in the sequencing data of a study of OX40 agonist ivuxolimab in advanced cancers. Study-wide context: The patients got ivuxolimab, which is an agonistic anti-OX40 (CD134) antibody. The study enrolled dose-escalation patients with hepatocellular carcinoma, melanoma, renal cell or head and neck cancer.

There are a few counts of this clone. Antigen: not known. Study-wide results and caveats: CD4+ and CD8+ T cells in blood underwent clonal expansion by week 6 at 0.1 to 3.0 mg/kg.

Profiled with immunoSEQ multiplex PCR; TCRdb holds only in-frame clones, not every one. Of tens of thousands of clones listed, roughly 84% are singletons. CDR1 is SGHDN, CDR2 FVKESK, per germline. V lost 1 base and J lost 6; bases outside the gene matches: 6. This CDR3 comprises 15 residues. Material: CD4+ or CD8+ T cells sorted from blood, obtained in a trial of the OX40 agonist ivuxolimab. This chain connects TRBV14 to TRBJ2-1; 7 bases line up with TRBD1. The TCR was taken from an adult with an advanced solid tumor such as melanoma, head and neck, liver or kidney cancer. The CDR3 bases are TGTGCCAGCAGCCAAGCCCAAAACAGGGGCAATGAGCAGTTCTTC. As protein: CASSQAQNRGNEQFF.